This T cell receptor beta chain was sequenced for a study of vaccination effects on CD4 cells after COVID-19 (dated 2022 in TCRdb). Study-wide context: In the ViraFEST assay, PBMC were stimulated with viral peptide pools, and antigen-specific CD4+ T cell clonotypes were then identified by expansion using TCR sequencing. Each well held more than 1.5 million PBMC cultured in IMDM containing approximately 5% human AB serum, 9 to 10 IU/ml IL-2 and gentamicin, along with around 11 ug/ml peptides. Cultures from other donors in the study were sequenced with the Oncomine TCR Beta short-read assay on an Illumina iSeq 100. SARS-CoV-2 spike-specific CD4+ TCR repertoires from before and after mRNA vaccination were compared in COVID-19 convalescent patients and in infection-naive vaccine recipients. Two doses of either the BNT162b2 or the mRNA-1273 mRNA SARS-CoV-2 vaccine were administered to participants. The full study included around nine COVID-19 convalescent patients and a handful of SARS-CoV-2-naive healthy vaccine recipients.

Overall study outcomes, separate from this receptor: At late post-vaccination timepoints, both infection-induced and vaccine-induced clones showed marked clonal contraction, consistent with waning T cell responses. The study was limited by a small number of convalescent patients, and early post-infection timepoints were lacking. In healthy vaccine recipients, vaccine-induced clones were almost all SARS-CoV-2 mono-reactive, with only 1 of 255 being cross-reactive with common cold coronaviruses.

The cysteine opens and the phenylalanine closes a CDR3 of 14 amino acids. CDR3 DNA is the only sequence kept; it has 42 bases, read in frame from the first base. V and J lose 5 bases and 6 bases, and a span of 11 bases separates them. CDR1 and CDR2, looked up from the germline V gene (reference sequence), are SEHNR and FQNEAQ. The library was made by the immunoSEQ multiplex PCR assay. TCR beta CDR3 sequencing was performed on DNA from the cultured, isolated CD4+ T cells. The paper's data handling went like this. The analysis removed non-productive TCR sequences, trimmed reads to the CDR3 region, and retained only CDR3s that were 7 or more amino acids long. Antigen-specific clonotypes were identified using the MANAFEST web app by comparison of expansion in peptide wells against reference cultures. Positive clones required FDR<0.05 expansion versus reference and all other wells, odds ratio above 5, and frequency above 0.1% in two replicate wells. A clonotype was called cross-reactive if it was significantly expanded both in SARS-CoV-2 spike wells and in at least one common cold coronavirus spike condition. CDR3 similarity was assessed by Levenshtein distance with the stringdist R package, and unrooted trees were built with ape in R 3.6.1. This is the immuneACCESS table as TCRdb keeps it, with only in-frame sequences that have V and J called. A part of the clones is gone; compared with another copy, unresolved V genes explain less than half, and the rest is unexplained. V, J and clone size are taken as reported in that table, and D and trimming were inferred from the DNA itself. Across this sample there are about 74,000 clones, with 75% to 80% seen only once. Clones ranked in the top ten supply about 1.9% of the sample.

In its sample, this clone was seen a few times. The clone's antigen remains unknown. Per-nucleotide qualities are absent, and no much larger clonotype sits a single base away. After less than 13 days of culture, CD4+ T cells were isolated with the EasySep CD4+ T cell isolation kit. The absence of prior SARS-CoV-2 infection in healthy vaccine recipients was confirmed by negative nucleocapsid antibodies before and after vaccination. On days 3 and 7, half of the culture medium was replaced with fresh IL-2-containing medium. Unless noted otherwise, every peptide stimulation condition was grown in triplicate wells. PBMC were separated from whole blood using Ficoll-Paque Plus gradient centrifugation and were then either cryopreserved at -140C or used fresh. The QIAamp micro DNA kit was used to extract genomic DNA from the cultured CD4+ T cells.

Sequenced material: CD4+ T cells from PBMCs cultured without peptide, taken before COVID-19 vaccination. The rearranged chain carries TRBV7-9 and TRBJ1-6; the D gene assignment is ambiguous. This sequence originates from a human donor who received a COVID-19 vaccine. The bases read TGTGCCAGCAGCATGTTGGGGTCTAATTCACCCCTCCACTTT. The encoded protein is CASSMLGSNSPLHF.